This T cell receptor beta chain was documented in a study of spatial heterogeneity in lung cancer. Germline V gene data show CDR1 as SGHTA and CDR2 as FQGTGA. This CDR3 region has 14 residues. J was trimmed by 5 bases and V by 5 bases; bases with no gene match: 7. The table lists this clonotype with a few counts. Specified time point: blood at routine non-recurrence follow-up after resection. TCRdb reprocessed the 5' RACE reads with MiXCR, giving one entry per CDR3 protein. This sample has 35,000 to 45,000 distinct CDR3 sequences, with approximately 22% found just once. The sample here was PBMCs, taken at follow-up. This TCR was recovered from a female donor with early-stage non-small cell lung cancer. The genes are TRBV7-3 and TRBJ2-3, with TRBD2 identical over 7 bases. CDR3 coding DNA: TGTGCCAGCAGCCGTACGGGGGGAGAAGATACGCAGTATTTT. Translated, it gives CASSRTGGEDTQYF.